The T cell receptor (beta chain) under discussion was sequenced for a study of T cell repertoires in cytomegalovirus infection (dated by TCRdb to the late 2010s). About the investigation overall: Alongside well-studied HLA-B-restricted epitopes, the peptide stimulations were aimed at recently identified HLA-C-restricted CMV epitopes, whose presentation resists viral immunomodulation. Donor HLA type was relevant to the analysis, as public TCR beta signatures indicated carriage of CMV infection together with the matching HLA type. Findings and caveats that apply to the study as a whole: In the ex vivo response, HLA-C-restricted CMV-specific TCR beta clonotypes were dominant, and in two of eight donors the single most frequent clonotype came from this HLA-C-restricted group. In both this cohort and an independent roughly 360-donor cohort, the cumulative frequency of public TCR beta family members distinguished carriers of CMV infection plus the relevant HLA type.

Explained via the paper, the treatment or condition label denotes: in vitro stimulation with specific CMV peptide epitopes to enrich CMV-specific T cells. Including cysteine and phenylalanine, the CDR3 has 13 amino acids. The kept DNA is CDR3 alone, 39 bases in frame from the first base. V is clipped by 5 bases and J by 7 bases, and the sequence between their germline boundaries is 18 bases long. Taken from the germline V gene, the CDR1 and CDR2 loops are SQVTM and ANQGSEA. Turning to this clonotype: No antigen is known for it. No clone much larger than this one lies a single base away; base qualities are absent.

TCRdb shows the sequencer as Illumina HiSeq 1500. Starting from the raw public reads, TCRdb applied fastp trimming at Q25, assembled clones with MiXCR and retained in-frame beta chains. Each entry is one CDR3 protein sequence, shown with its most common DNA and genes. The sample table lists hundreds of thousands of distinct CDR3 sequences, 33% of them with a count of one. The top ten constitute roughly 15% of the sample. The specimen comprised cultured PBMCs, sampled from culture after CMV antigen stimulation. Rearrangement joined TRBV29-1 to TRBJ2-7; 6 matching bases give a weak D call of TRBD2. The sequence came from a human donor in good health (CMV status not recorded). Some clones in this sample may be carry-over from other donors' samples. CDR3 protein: CSVQGSAAGEQYF. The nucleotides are TGCAGCGTTCAAGGGTCAGCCGCGGGGGAGCAGTACTTC.